The sequence of this TCR beta chain was determined in a study of blood T cell repertoires in COVID-19. Study at large: Sites across the United States, Italy and Spain contributed samples from acute and convalescent COVID-19. From T cells, B-cell-depleted T cells, or PBMCs came the material, which was cDNA or gDNA.

Original processing methods: By means of reference gene primer amplification, nucleated cell counts were estimated. Data came from immunoSEQ multiplex PCR; TCRdb stores just in-frame clones and leaves some out. V, J and clone size are taken as reported in that table, and D and trimming were inferred from the DNA itself. The sample has around 220,000 clones; just over 85% are singletons. The germline CDR1 and CDR2 sequences are SGHAT and FQNNGV. The germline V and J ends were trimmed by 2 bases and 3 bases, with 14 bases remaining between them. This CDR3 has 16 amino acids. This clonotype was sampled from a middle-aged man with acute or convalescent COVID-19. The rearrangement joins TRBV11-2 to TRBJ1-3; D remains ambiguous. The sequencing input was peripheral blood. CDR3 loop: CASSLMGRMLGNTIYF. Written as DNA, the CDR3 is TGTGCCAGCAGCTTAATGGGCAGAATGCTTGGAAACACCATATATTTT. The full variable domain, completed using reference TRBV11-2 and TRBJ1-3, is EAGVAQSPRYKIIEKRQSVAFWCNPISGHATLYWYQQILGQGPKLLIQFQNNGVVDDSQLPKDRFSAERLKGVDSTLKIQPAKLEDSAVYLCASSLMGRMLGNTIYFGEGSWLTVV.